Presented here are 4 T cell receptor beta chains from one specimen sequenced in a study of OX40 agonist ivuxolimab in advanced cancers. Only in-frame clones appear in the TCRdb table, and some are missing; sequencing was by immunoSEQ multiplex PCR. This table has around 140,000 clones, 93% appearing once. The sample was CD4+ or CD8+ T cells sorted from blood, taken in a trial of the OX40 agonist ivuxolimab. All receptors derive from an adult with an advanced solid tumor such as melanoma, head and neck, liver or kidney cancer.

V is TRBV20-1 and J is TRBJ2-7, with D possibly TRBD2 on 5 matching bases. The length of the CDR3 is 11 residues. V shed 6 bases and J shed 2 bases, with 8 bases lying between them. Germline V gene lookup returns CDR1 DFQATT and CDR2 SNEGSKA (reference sequence). CDR3 sequence: CSAGRAYEQYF. As DNA, the CDR3 is TGCAGTGCCGGGCGGGCCTACGAGCAGTACTTC.

The chain joins TRBV19 to TRBJ1-6, with 8 nucleotides matching TRBD1. V lost 5 bases, J lost 2 bases, and 11 bases stayed unmatched. The CDR3 has 18 residues. Looked up from germline, CDR1 is LNHDA and CDR2 is SQIVND (reference sequence). DNA for the CDR3: TGTGCCAGTAGTTGGCAGGGGGCTTTAGGCACCTATAATTCACCCCTCCACTTT. The encoded protein is CASSWQGALGTYNSPLHF.

This chain joins TRBV28 and TRBJ2-7; the D gene could be TRBD1 or TRBD2 (6 bases each). V was clipped by 3 bases and J by 2 bases, with 8 bases between them. This CDR3 has 13 residues. Germline V gene lookup returns CDR1 MDHEN and CDR2 SYDVKM. The CDR3 DNA reads as TGTGCCAGCAGTTTGGGGGGCCCCTACGAGCAGTACTTC. Its translation: CASSLGGPYEQYF.

V gene TRBV6-5 combines with J gene TRBJ2-7; 9 bases are shared with TRBD1. The CDR3 is 15 amino acids. Looked up from germline, CDR1 is MNHEY and CDR2 is SVGAGI. V trimming: 0 bases; J trimming: 5 bases; junction bases outside the gene matches: 5. CDR3 region: CASSYSGGTGHEQYF. The CDR3 DNA reads TGTGCCAGCAGTTACTCCGGCGGGACAGGGCACGAGCAGTACTTC.